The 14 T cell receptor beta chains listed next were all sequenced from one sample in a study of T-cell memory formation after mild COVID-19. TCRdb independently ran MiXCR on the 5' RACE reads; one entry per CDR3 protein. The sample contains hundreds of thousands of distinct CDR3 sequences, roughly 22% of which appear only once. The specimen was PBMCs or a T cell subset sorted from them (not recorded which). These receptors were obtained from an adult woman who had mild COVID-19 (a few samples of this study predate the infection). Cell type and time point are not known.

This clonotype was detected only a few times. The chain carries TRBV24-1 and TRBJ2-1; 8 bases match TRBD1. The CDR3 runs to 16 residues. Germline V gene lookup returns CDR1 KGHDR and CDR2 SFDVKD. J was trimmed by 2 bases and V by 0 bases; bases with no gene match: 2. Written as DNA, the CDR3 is TGTGCCACCAGTGATTTGACAGGGGGGACCTACAATGAGCAGTTCTTC. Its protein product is CATSDLTGGTYNEQFF.

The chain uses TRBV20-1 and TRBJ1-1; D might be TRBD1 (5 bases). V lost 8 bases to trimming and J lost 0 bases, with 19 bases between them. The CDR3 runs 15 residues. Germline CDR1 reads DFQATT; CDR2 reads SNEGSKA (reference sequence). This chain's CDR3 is CSFRQRGKMNTEAFF. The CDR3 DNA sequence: TGCAGTTTCCGACAGCGGGGTAAGATGAACACTGAAGCTTTCTTT.

In DNA, the CDR3 is TGTGCCAGCTCACCTTCGGCGGCCTCTGGAAACACCATATATTTT. It translates to CASSPSAASGNTIYF. J is TRBJ1-3 and V is TRBV18; D unclear. The CDR3 is made up of 15 amino acids. Trimming pared 3 bases from V and 0 bases from J, leaving 9 bases between. The germline gives CDR1 KGHSH, CDR2 LQKENI.

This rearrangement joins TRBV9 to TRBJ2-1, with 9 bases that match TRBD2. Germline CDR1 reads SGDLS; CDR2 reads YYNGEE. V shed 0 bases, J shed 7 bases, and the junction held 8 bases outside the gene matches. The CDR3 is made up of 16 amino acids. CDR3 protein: CASSVARAGGPNEQFF. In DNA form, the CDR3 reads TGTGCCAGCAGCGTAGCTCGGGCGGGGGGGCCGAATGAGCAGTTCTTC.

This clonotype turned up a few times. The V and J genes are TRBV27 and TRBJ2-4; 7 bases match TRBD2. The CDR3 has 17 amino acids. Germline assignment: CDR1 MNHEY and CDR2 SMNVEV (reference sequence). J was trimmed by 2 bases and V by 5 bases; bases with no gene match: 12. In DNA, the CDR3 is TGTGCCAGCAGTCGACGGGCGGGGGACCTGACCAAAAACATTCAGTACTTC. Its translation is CASSRRAGDLTKNIQYF.

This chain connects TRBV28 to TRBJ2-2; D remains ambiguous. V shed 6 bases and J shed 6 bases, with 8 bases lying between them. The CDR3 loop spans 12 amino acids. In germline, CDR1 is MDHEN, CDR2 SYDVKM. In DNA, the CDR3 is TGTGCCAGCAGACGGACGGCCGGGGAGCTGTTTTTT. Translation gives CASRRTAGELFF.

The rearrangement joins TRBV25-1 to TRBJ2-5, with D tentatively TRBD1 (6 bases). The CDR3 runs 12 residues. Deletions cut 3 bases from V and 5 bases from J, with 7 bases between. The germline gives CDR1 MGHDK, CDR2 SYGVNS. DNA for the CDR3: TGTGCCAGCAGTGACCAGGGGGAGACCCAGTACTTC. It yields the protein CASSDQGETQYF.

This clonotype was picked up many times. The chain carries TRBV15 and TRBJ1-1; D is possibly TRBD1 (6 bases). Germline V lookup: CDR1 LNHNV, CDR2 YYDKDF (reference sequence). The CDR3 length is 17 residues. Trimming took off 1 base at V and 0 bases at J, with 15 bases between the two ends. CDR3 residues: CATSRVRGRGMNTEAFF. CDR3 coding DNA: TGTGCCACCAGCAGAGTTCGGGGGCGAGGCATGAACACTGAAGCTTTCTTT.

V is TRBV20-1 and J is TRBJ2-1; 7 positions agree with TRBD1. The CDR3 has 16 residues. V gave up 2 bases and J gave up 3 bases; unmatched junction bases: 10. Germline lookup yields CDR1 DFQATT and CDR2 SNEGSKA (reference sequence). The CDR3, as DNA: TGCAGTGCTAGACGCGTTGACAGGGCGATCTACAATGAGCAGTTCTTC. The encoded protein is CSARRVDRAIYNEQFF.

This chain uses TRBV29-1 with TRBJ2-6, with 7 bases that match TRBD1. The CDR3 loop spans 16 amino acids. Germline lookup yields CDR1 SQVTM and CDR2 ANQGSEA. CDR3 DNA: TGCAGTTTCAGGGGGTACCCTAGCTCTGGGGCCAACGTCCTGACTTTC. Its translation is CSFRGYPSSGANVLTF.

The CDR3: CASSPMTSGNNEQFF. The DNA for the CDR3 is TGTGCCAGCTCACCGATGACTAGCGGGAACAATGAGCAGTTCTTC. The V call is TRBV18, the J call TRBJ2-1; 11 bases line up with TRBD2. Germline V gene data show CDR1 as KGHSH and CDR2 as LQKENI. CDR3 length: 15 residues. The junction had 3 bases not matched to a gene; V was cut back by 3 bases and J by 5 bases.

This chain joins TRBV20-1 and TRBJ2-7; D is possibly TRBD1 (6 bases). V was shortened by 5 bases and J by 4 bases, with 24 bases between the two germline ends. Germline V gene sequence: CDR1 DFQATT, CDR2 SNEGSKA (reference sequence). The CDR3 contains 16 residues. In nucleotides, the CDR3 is TGCAGTGCTCGACGCCTGGGGGCACCTGACGTATACGAGCAGTACTTC. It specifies CSARRLGAPDVYEQYF.

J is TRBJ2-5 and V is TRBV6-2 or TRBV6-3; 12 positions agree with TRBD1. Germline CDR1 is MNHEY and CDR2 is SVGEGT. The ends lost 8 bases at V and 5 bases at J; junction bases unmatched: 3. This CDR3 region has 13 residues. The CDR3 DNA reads TGTGCCAGCCGGGACAGGGGGCTGGAGACCCAGTACTTC. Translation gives CASRDRGLETQYF.

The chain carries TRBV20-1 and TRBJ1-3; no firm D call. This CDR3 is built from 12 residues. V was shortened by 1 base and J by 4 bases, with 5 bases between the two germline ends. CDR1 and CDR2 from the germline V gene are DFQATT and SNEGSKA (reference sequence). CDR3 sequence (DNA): TGCAGTGCTAGAGGTCCGGGAAACACCATATATTTT. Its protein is CSARGPGNTIYF.